This passage covers 14 T cell receptor beta chains from one sample sequenced in a study of blood T cell repertoires in COVID-19. Some clones are missing from TCRdb's copy, which holds only in-frame ones; the method was immunoSEQ multiplex PCR. The table shows 200,000 to 250,000 clones, with more than 75% occurring only once. Sample: PBMCs or T cells enriched from blood (not recorded which). Receptors were obtained from a woman in her 50s who had recovered from COVID-19.

This clone was seen a few times. The CDR3 DNA reads TGTGCCAGCTCACCACGGCCGAACTCTGGAAACACCATATATTTT. It is translated as CASSPRPNSGNTIYF. V gene TRBV18 combines with J gene TRBJ1-3; D is uncertain. The CDR3 runs 15 residues. Trimming shortened V by 1 base and J by 0 bases, and 7 bases separated the two germline ends. CDR1 and CDR2 from the germline V gene are KGHSH and LQKENI.

The rearrangement joins TRBV11-2 to TRBJ2-1, with D possibly TRBD2 on 7 matching bases. Trimming took 5 bases from V and 9 from J, leaving 14 bases between them. Germline lookup yields CDR1 SGHAT and CDR2 FQNNGV. The CDR3 covers 13 residues. The CDR3 sequence: CASSEGRGFEQFF. DNA of the CDR3: TGTGCCAGCAGCGAAGGGAGGGGGTTTGAGCAGTTCTTC.

The rearrangement links TRBV12-5 to TRBJ2-3, with D perhaps TRBD2 (5 bases). The germline gives CDR1 LGHNT, CDR2 FRNRAP. The CDR3 contains 14 residues. V dropped 0 bases and J dropped 2 bases, with 6 bases sitting between them. The CDR3 spells CASGLVGLTDTQYF. In nucleotides, the CDR3 is TGTGCTAGTGGTTTGGTTGGACTCACAGATACGCAGTATTTT.

CDR3 coding DNA: TGTGCCAGCAGCGTAGAGCGGGGCGCAGGTGGAAACACCATATATTTT. It encodes CASSVERGAGGNTIYF. The gene calls are TRBV9 and TRBJ1-3, with D possibly TRBD1 on 5 matching bases. The CDR3 extends over 16 amino acids. The V gene's germline CDR1 is SGDLS and CDR2 YYNGEE. The V end was cut by 0 bases, the J end by 3 bases, with 13 bases between.

This clone was recorded once. The rearrangement joins TRBV28 to TRBJ1-5; D ambiguous. V lost 8 bases and J lost 2, with 7 bases in between. This CDR3 is built from 12 residues. The germline CDR1 and CDR2 sequences are MDHEN and SYDVKM. This chain's CDR3 is CASGQGNQPQHF. The DNA for the CDR3 is TGTGCCAGCGGTCAGGGCAATCAGCCCCAGCATTTT.

The chain recombines TRBV29-1 with TRBJ2-3, with a weak D call TRBD2 (5 bases). The ends were cut back, 3 bases at V and 3 bases at J, with 10 bases in the middle. The germline CDR1 and CDR2 sequences are SQVTM and ANQGSEA. The CDR3 sequence is 13 residues long. The CDR3 sequence is CSVEDSPTDTQYF. The CDR3 DNA sequence: TGCAGCGTTGAGGACTCCCCTACAGATACGCAGTATTTT.

The chain employs TRBV3-1 (or the pseudogene TRBV3-2) and TRBJ2-7; possibly TRBD2 for D (5 bases). CDR3 length: 15 residues. The germline V gene has CDR1 LGHDT and CDR2 YNNKEL (reference sequence). The ends were cut back, 0 bases at V and 2 bases at J, with 11 bases in the middle. The CDR3 reads CASSQEKRRAYEQYF. The DNA for the CDR3 is TGTGCCAGCAGCCAAGAGAAGCGGAGAGCCTACGAGCAGTACTTC.

The rearrangement joins TRBV2 to TRBJ1-2; D unclear. CDR1 is SNHLY and CDR2 is FYNNEI in the germline V gene. The germline V and J ends were trimmed by 3 bases and 2 bases, with 10 bases remaining between them. This CDR3 has 14 amino acids. CDR3 protein: CASSDGGGNYGYTF. For the CDR3, the DNA is TGTGCCAGCAGTGACGGCGGCGGGAACTATGGCTACACCTTC. The variable domain in full, completed from reference TRBV2 and TRBJ1-2, reads EPEVTQTPSHQVTQMGQEVILRCVPISNHLYFYWYRQILGQKVEFLVSFYNNEISEKSEIFDDQFSVERPDGSNFTLKIRSTKLEDSAMYFCASSDGGGNYGYTFGSGTRLTVV.

The chain uses TRBV5-1 and TRBJ1-4; D is ambiguous. The V and J ends lost 0 bases and 3 bases respectively, with 3 bases between them. Germline V gene lookup returns CDR1 SGHRS and CDR2 YFSETQ. The CDR3 extends over 13 amino acids. The CDR3 spells CASSLGANEKLFF. DNA for the CDR3: TGCGCCAGCAGCTTGGGAGCTAATGAAAAACTGTTTTTT.

The chain combines TRBV18 with TRBJ1-2; 7 bases map to TRBD1. This CDR3 comprises 15 residues. The junction had 6 bases not matched to a gene; V was cut back by 3 bases and J by 2 bases. Germline CDR1 reads KGHSH; CDR2 reads LQKENI. For the CDR3, the DNA is TGTGCCAGCTCACCCTCGACAGGGATAAACTATGGCTACACCTTC. Its translation: CASSPSTGINYGYTF.

J is TRBJ2-7 and V is TRBV13, with a possible D match to TRBD1 (7 bases). The CDR3 extends over 13 amino acids. V lost 4 bases and J 6 bases, leaving 13 bases between the germline ends. Germline-derived CDR1 and CDR2 are PRHDT and FYEKMQ (reference sequence). The CDR3 DNA reads as TGTGCCAGCAGCTCCCAGGGGGGTAGCGAGCAGTACTTC. Translated, it gives CASSSQGGSEQYF.

The J gene is TRBJ2-6, the V gene TRBV5-1; D not resolved. Germline loops: CDR1 SGHRS, CDR2 YFSETQ. With 1 base removed from V and 0 bases from J, the gap between germline ends came to 5 bases. The CDR3 length is 15 residues. The CDR3 reads CASSLPLSGANVLTF. The DNA of the CDR3 is TGCGCCAGCAGCTTGCCCCTCTCTGGGGCCAACGTCCTGACTTTC.

The chain combines TRBV27 with TRBJ2-2; 7 positions match TRBD1. V lost 6 bases and J lost 1; bases outside the gene matches: 2. The CDR3 extends over 14 amino acids. Germline V CDR1 and CDR2: MNHEY, SMNVEV (reference sequence). The CDR3 sequence is CASRWDRNTGELFF. The CDR3 bases are TGTGCCAGCAGGTGGGACAGGAACACCGGGGAGCTGTTTTTT.

The CDR3 is CASSFAGGRETQYF. CDR3 DNA: TGTGCCAGCAGCTTCGCAGGGGGGCGGGAGACCCAGTACTTC. The chain recombines TRBV5-4 with TRBJ2-5, with a possible D match to TRBD1 (7 bases). The germline V and J ends were trimmed by 2 bases and 5 bases, with 13 bases remaining between them. The germline V gene encodes CDR1 SGHNT and CDR2 YYREEE (reference sequence). The CDR3 runs to 14 residues.